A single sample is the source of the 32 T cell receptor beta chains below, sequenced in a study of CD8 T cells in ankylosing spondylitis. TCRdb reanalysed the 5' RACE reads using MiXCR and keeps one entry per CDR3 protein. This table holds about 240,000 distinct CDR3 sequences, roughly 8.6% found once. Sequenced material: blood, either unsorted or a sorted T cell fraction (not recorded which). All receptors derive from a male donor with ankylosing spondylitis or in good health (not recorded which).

DNA of the CDR3: TGTGCCAGCACCAGGACAGGGAGGGGAGATACGCAGTATTTT. This codes for CASTRTGRGDTQYF. The gene calls are TRBV6-2 or TRBV6-3 and TRBJ2-3, with a possible D match to TRBD1 (8 bases). Germline V gene lookup returns CDR1 MNHEY and CDR2 SVGEGT. Trimming took 7 bases from V and 5 from J, leaving 16 bases between them. The CDR3 contains 14 residues.

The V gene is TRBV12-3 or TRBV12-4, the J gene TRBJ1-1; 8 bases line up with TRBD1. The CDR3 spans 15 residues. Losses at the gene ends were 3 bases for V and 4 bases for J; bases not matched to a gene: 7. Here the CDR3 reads CASSFGQGRFTEAFF. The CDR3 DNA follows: TGTGCCAGCAGTTTCGGACAGGGCCGCTTCACTGAAGCTTTCTTT.

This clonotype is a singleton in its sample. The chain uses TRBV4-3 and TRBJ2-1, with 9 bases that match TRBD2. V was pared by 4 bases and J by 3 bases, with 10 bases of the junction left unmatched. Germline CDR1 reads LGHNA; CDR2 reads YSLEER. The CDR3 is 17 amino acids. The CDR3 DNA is TGCGCCAGCAGCCCGAGCCCGGGACTAGCTAGCTACAATGAGCAGTTCTTC. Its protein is CASSPSPGLASYNEQFF.

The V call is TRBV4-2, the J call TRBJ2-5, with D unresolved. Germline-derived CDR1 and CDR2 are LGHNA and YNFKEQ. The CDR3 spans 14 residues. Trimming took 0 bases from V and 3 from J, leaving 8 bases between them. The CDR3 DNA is TGTGCCAGCAGCCAAGACGGGTCCAAAGAGACCCAGTACTTC. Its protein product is CASSQDGSKETQYF.

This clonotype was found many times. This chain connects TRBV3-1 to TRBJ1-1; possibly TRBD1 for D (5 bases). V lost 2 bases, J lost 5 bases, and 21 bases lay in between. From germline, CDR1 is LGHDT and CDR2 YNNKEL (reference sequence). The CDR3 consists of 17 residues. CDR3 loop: CASSQTGVQGWKTEAFF. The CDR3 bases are TGTGCCAGCAGCCAAACGGGTGTGCAGGGATGGAAAACTGAAGCTTTCTTT.

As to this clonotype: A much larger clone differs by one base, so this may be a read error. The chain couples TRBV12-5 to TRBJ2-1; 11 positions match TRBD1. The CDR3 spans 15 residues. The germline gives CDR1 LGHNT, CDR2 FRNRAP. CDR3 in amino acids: CASGLTGQGANERFF. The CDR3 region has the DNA TGTGCTAGTGGTTTGACAGGACAGGGGGCAAATGAGCGGTTCTTC.

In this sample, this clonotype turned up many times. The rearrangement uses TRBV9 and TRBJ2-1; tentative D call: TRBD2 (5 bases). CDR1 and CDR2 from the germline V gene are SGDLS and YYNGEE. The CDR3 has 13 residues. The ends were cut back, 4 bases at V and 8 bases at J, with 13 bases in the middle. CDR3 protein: CASSTRTGDEQFF. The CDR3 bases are TGTGCCAGCAGCACCAGGACCGGGGATGAGCAGTTCTTC.

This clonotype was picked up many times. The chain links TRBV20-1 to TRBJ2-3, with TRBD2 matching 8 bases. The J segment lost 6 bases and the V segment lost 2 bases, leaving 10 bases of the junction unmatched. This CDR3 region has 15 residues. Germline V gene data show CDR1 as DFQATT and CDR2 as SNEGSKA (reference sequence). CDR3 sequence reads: CSARSLAGPQDTQYF. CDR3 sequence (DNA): TGCAGTGCTAGAAGTCTAGCGGGTCCCCAGGATACGCAGTATTTT.

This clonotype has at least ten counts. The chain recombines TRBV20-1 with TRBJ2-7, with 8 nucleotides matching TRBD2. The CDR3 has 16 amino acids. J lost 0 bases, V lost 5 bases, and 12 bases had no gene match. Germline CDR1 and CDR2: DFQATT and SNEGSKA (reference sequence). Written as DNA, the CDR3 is TGCAGTGCTGGGGGAGCCCGTAGCGGGGCCTCCTACGAGCAGTACTTC. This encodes CSAGGARSGASYEQYF.

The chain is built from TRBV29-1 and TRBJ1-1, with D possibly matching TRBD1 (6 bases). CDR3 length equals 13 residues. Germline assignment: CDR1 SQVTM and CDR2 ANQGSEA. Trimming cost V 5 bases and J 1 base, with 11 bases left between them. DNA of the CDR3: TGCAGCGTTCTCGAGACAGGGAACACTGAAGCTTTCTTT. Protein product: CSVLETGNTEAFF.

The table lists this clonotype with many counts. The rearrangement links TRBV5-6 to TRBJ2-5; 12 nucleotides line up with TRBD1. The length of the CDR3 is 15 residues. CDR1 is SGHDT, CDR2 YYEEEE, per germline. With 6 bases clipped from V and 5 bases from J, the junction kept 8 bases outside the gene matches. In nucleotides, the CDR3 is TGTGCCAGCACCCGTGGGACAGGGGGCCAGGAGACCCAGTACTTC. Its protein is CASTRGTGGQETQYF.

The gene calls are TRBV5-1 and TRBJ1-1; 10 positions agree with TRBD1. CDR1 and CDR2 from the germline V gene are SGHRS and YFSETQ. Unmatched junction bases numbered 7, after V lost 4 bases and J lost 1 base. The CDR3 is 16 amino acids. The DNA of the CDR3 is TGCGCCAGCAGCCTACAGGGGGACAGGGGGAACACTGAAGCTTTCTTT. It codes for CASSLQGDRGNTEAFF.

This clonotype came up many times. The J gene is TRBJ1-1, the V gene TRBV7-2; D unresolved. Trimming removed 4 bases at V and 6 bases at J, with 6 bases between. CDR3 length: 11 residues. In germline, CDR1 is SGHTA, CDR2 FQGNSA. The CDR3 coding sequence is TGTGCCAGCAGCTACGAATCTGAAGCTTTCTTT. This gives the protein CASSYESEAFF.

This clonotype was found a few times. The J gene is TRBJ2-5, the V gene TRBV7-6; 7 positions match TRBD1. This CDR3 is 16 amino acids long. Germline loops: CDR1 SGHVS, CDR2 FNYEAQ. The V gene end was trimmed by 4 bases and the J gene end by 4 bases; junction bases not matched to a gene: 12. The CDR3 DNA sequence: TGTGCCAGCAGCTCCAGACAGGGTTGGGGTTCAGAGACCCAGTACTTC. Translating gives CASSSRQGWGSETQYF.

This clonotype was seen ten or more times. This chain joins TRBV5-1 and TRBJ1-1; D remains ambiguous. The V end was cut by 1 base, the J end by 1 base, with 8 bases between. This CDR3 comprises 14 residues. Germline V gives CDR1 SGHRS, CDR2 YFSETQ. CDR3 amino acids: CASSLRQTNTEAFF. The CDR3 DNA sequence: TGCGCCAGCAGCTTGCGGCAGACGAACACTGAAGCTTTCTTT.

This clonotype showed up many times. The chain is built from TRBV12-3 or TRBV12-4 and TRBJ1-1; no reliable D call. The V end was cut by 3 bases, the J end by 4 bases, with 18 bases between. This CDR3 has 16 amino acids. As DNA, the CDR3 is TGTGCCAGCAGTTTTGGCCAGAGACCCGGAGGCACTGAAGCTTTCTTT. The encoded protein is CASSFGQRPGGTEAFF.

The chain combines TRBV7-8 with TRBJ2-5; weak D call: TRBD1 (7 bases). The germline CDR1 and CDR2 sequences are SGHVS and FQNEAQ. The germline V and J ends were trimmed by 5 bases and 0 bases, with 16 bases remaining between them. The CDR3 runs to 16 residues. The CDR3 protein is CASSRGTAVYQETQYF. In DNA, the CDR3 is TGTGCCAGCAGCCGCGGGACAGCGGTGTACCAAGAGACCCAGTACTTC.

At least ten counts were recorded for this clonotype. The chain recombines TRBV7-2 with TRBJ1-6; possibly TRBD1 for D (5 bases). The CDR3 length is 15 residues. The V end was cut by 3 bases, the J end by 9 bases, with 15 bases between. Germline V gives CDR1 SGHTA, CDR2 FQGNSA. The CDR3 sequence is CASSFLGGKGSPLHF. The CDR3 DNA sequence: TGTGCCAGCAGCTTCCTCGGGGGAAAGGGTTCACCCCTCCACTTT.

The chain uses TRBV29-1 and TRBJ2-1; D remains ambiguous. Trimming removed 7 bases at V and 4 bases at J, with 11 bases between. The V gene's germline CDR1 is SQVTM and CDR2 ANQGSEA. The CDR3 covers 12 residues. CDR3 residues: CSALGNYNEQFF. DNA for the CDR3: TGCAGCGCCCTGGGAAATTACAATGAGCAGTTCTTC.

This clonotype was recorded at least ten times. In nucleotides, the CDR3 is TGCAGTGCATCGGACTCGAACTACGAGCAGTACTTC. It is translated as CSASDSNYEQYF. This chain uses TRBV20-1 with TRBJ2-7; D may be TRBD2 (5 bases). There are 12 residues in the CDR3. V was pared by 6 bases and J by 3 bases, with 12 bases between. The germline V gene has CDR1 DFQATT and CDR2 SNEGSKA (reference sequence).

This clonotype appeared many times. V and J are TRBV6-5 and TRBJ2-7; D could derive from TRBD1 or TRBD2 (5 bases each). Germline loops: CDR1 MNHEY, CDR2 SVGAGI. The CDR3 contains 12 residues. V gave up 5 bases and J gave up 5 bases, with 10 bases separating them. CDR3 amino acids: CASSSRDHEQYF. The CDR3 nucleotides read TGTGCCAGCAGTAGCAGGGACCACGAGCAGTACTTC.

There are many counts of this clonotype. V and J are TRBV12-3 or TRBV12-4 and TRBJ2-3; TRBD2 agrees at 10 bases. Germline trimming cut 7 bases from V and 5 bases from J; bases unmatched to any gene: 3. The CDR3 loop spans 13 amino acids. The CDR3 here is CASTTSGKDTQYF. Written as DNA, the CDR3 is TGTGCCAGCACCACTAGCGGGAAAGATACGCAGTATTTT.

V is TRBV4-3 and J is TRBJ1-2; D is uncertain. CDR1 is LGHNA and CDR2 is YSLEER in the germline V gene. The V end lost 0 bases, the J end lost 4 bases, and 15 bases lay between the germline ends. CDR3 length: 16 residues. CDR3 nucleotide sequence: TGCGCCAGCAGCCAAGATACCCAAGAGTTAACCTATGGCTACACCTTC. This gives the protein CASSQDTQELTYGYTF.

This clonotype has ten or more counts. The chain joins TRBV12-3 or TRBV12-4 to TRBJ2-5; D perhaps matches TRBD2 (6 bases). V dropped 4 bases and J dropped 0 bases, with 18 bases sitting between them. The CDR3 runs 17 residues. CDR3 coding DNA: TGTGCCAGCAGTTACGGTGGCGGGGTTTGGGACCAAGAGACCCAGTACTTC. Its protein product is CASSYGGGVWDQETQYF.

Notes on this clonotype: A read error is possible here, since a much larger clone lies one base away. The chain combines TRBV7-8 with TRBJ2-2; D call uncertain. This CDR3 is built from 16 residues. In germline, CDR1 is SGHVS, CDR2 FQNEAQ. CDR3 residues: CANSLAPAQHTGELFF. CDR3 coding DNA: TGTGCCAACAGCTTAGCCCCTGCTCAGCACACCGGGGAGCTGTTTTTT. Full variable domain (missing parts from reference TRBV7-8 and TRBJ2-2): GAGVSQSPRYKVAKRGQDVALRCDPISGHVSLFWYQQALGQGPEFLTYFQNEAQLDKSGLPSDRFFAERPEGSVSTLKIQRTQQEDSAVYLCANSLAPAQHTGELFFGEGSRLTVL.

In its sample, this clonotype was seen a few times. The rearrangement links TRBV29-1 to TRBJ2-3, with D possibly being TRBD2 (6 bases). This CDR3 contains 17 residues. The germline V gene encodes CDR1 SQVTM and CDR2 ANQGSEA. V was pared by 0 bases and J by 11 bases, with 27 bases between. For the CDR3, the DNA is TGCAGCGTTGAAGACAGCGGAGGGAGGTTATCCGGGACTCGGCAGTATTTT. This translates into CSVEDSGGRLSGTRQYF.

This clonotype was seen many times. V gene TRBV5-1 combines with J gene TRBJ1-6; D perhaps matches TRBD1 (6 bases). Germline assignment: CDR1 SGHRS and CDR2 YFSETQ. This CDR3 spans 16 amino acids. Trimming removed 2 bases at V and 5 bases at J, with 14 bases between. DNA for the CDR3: TGCGCCAGCAGCTTCGCCGGGGGCGCCGATAATTCACCCCTCCACTTT. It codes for CASSFAGGADNSPLHF. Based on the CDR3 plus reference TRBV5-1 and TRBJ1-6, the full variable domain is KAGVTQTPRYLIKTRGQQVTLSCSPISGHRSVSWYQQTPGQGLQFLFEYFSETQRNKGNFPGRFSGRQFSNSRSEMNVSTLELGDSALYLCASSFAGGADNSPLHFGNGTRLTVT.

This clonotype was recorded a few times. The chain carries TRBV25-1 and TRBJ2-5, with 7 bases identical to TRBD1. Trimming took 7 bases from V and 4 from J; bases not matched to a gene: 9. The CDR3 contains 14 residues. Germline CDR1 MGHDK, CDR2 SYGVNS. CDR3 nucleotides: TGTGCCAGCACTACAGGGGCTCCCCGAGAGACCCAGTACTTC. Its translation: CASTTGAPRETQYF.

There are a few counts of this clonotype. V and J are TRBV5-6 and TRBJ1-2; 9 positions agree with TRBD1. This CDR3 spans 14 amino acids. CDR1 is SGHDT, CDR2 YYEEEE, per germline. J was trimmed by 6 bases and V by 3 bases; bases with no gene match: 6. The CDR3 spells CASSSTGGADGYTF. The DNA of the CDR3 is TGTGCCAGCAGCTCCACAGGGGGCGCGGATGGCTACACCTTC.

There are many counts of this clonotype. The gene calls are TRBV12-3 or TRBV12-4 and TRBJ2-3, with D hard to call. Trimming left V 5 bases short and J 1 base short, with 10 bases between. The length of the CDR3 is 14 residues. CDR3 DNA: TGTGCCAGCAGTCTGACCCTTCGCACAGATACGCAGTATTTT. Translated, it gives CASSLTLRTDTQYF.

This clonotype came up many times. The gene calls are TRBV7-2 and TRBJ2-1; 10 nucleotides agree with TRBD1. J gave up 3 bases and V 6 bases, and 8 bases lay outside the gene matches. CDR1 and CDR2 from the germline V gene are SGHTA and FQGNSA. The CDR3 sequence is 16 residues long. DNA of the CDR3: TGTGCCAGCAGGTCCGGGACAGGGGTTATCTACAATGAGCAGTTCTTC. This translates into CASRSGTGVIYNEQFF.

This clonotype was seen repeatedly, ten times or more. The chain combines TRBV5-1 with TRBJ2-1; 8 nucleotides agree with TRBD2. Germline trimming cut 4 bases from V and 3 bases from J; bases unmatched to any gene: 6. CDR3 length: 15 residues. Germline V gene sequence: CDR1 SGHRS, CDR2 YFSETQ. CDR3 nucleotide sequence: TGCGCCAGCAGCCCCAGCGGGGGTGGCTACAATGAGCAGTTCTTC. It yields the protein CASSPSGGGYNEQFF.